The rows below give T cell receptor beta chains drawn from one sample of a study of somatic mutations in cytotoxic T cells in rheumatoid arthritis. Repertoires were generated with immunoSEQ multiplex PCR, while TCRdb's copy carries only in-frame clones and drops some. The sample has 12,000 or so clones, under 80% seen once. The sequencing input was CD8+ T cells sorted from blood. These receptors all stem from a man between 65 and 80 years old in good health. Each CDR3 is given with its conserved first and last residue. The D gene is left open where the match is weak. Clone sizes are given selectively: once, few, many, or a class where the clone is expanded.

clone_size: NA; v_call: TRBV30; j_call: TRBJ1-1; d_call: TRBD1; cdr3_nt: TGTGCCGGCCAAGGGGGCCGGGCAAACACTGAAGCTTTCTTT; cdr3_aa: CAGQGGRANTEAFF
clone_size: NA; v_call: TRBV6-5; j_call: TRBJ2-7; d_call: NA; cdr3_nt: TGTGCCAGCAGCGGGGGGCCTATGTCCGAGCAGTACTTC; cdr3_aa: CASSGGPMSEQYF
clone_size: NA; v_call: TRBV29-1; j_call: TRBJ2-3; d_call: NA; cdr3_nt: TGCAGCGCTAAGTCCGAAACAGATACGCAGTATTTT; cdr3_aa: CSAKSETDTQYF
clone_size: NA; v_call: TRBV4-3; j_call: TRBJ2-2; d_call: NA; cdr3_nt: TGCGCCAGCAGCTTAAGAGGGTCGGACACCTTCACCGGGGAGCTGTTTTTT; cdr3_aa: CASSLRGSDTFTGELFF
clone_size: NA; v_call: TRBV6-5; j_call: TRBJ2-7; d_call: NA; cdr3_nt: TGTGCCAGCAGTTGGTACAACTCGGCCTACGAGCAGTACTTC; cdr3_aa: CASSWYNSAYEQYF
clone_size: NA; v_call: TRBV6-5; j_call: TRBJ2-7; d_call: NA; cdr3_nt: TGTGCCAGCAGTTACTCGGTTGAGCAGGACTACGAGCAGTACTTC; cdr3_aa: CASSYSVEQDYEQYF
clone_size: once; v_call: TRBV27; j_call: TRBJ2-1; d_call: TRBD2; cdr3_nt: TGTGCCAGCAGTTCCGGGACTAGCGGGAAGAATGAGCAGTTCTTC; cdr3_aa: CASSSGTSGKNEQFF
clone_size: NA; v_call: TRBV9; j_call: TRBJ1-2; d_call: NA; cdr3_nt: TGTGCCAGCAGCGTAGATCCGGGGTCTAACCTCTATGGCTACACCTTC; cdr3_aa: CASSVDPGSNLYGYTF
clone_size: few; v_call: TRBV30; j_call: TRBJ1-6; d_call: TRBD1; cdr3_nt: TGTGCCTGGAGTGTAAACGGACAGGGAGGGGATTCACCCCTCCACTTT; cdr3_aa: CAWSVNGQGGDSPLHF
clone_size: few; v_call: TRBV15; j_call: TRBJ1-5; d_call: NA; cdr3_nt: TGTGCCACCAGCAGGGACCGGGGCCCCAATCAGCCCCAGCATTTT; cdr3_aa: CATSRDRGPNQPQHF
clone_size: NA; v_call: TRBV7-8; j_call: TRBJ1-5; d_call: NA; cdr3_nt: TGTGCCAGCAGCTTAGTCCCCAGGACTCGCAATCAGCCCCAGCATTTT; cdr3_aa: CASSLVPRTRNQPQHF
clone_size: medium-sized; v_call: TRBV2; j_call: TRBJ2-7; d_call: NA; cdr3_nt: TGTGCCAGCAACCCCCCGGAAAAGGACGAGCAGTACTTC; cdr3_aa: CASNPPEKDEQYF
clone_size: NA; v_call: TRBV7-9; j_call: TRBJ2-2; d_call: NA; cdr3_nt: TGTGCCAGCAGCCGGACAGACCATAACACCGGGGAGCTGTTTTTT; cdr3_aa: CASSRTDHNTGELFF
clone_size: NA; v_call: TRBV5-6; j_call: TRBJ2-7; d_call: NA; cdr3_nt: TGTGCCAGCAGCTTGGCTACGATACACGAGCAGTACTTC; cdr3_aa: CASSLATIHEQYF
clone_size: NA; v_call: TRBV7-2; j_call: TRBJ2-3; d_call: NA; cdr3_nt: TGTGCCAGCAGCTTAAAGGGGGGTCTCACAGATACGCAGTATTTT; cdr3_aa: CASSLKGGLTDTQYF
clone_size: NA; v_call: TRBV9; j_call: TRBJ1-3; d_call: NA; cdr3_nt: TGTGCCAGCAGCGTAGCAGGGTTGAGGGGAAACACCATATATTTT; cdr3_aa: CASSVAGLRGNTIYF
clone_size: few; v_call: TRBV5-4; j_call: TRBJ1-2; d_call: NA; cdr3_nt: TGTGCCAGCAGCCGGTCAGAAGGGACTAACTATGGCTACACCTTC; cdr3_aa: CASSRSEGTNYGYTF
clone_size: once; v_call: TRBV29-1; j_call: TRBJ2-1; d_call: TRBD2; cdr3_nt: TGCAGCGCCGGGACTAGCGGGGGGGTTTATGAGCAGTTCTTC; cdr3_aa: CSAGTSGGVYEQFF
clone_size: NA; v_call: TRBV11-3; j_call: TRBJ2-7; d_call: NA; cdr3_nt: TGTGCCAGCAGCTTAGGAGAAGGGGAACCACTCCAGCAGTACTTC; cdr3_aa: CASSLGEGEPLQQYF
clone_size: NA; v_call: TRBV5-6; j_call: TRBJ2-5; d_call: NA; cdr3_nt: TGTGCCAGCAGCTTGTCAGCTCCGGGACCGTCAGGAGAGACCCAGTACTTC; cdr3_aa: CASSLSAPGPSGETQYF
clone_size: NA; v_call: TRBV25-1; j_call: TRBJ1-1; d_call: TRBD1; cdr3_nt: TGTGCCAGCATCCCGAGGGGGCAGATGAACACTGAAGCTTTCTTT; cdr3_aa: CASIPRGQMNTEAFF
clone_size: NA; v_call: TRBV7-3; j_call: TRBJ1-1; d_call: NA; cdr3_nt: TGTGCCAGCAGCTTTGACATGAACACTGAAGCTTTCTTT; cdr3_aa: CASSFDMNTEAFF
clone_size: NA; v_call: TRBV6-4; j_call: TRBJ2-6; d_call: TRBD2; cdr3_nt: TGTGCCAGCAGTGCTAGCGGGGGGGCTGGGGCCAACGTCCTGACTTTC; cdr3_aa: CASSASGGAGANVLTF
clone_size: NA; v_call: TRBV19; j_call: TRBJ1-4; d_call: NA; cdr3_nt: TGTGCCAGTAGGTCAGGGACACCATATGAAAAACTGTTTTTT; cdr3_aa: CASRSGTPYEKLFF
clone_size: once; v_call: TRBV6-5; j_call: TRBJ2-7; d_call: TRBD2; cdr3_nt: TGTGCCAGCAGACTCTGGACTAGCAGCACCTACGAGCAGTACTTC; cdr3_aa: CASRLWTSSTYEQYF